This entry features one TCR beta chain sequence. This sample was included in a study of cytomegalovirus exposure and HLA in healthy donors. Overall study context: Of 398 genotyped donors, approximately 84% clustered with self-reported Caucasian donors.

Germline V gene sequence: CDR1 MNHEY, CDR2 SVGAGI. V lost 4 bases and J lost 0, with 7 bases in between. The CDR3 runs 14 residues. Both 60 Vbeta primers and 13 Jbeta primers went into the PCR. The method was immunoSEQ multiplex PCR; TCRdb's version includes in-frame clones alone and lacks a portion of them. The data hold over 90,000 clones, with more than 65% observed a single time. This TCR came from a woman aged 18-30 years in good health and CMV-seropositive. Sequences were obtained from PBMCs. V usage is TRBV6-5 and J usage is TRBJ1-5, with D tentatively TRBD1 (5 bases). CDR3 coding DNA: TGTGCCAGCAGTTCGACAGTTAGCAATCAGCCCCAGCATTTT. Translation gives CASSSTVSNQPQHF.